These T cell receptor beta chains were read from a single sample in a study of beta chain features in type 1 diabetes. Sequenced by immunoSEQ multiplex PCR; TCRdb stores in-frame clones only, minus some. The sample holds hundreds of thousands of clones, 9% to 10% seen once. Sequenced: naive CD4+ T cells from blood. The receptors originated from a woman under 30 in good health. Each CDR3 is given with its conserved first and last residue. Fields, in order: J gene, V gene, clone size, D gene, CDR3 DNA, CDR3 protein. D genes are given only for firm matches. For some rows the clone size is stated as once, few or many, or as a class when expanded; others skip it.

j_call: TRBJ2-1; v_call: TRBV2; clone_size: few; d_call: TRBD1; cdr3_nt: TGTGCCAGCAGCATGGACAGGGTCTCCTACAATGAGCAGTTCTTC; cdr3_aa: CASSMDRVSYNEQFF
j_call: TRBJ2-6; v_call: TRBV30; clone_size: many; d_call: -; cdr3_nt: TGTGCCTGGAGAATATCTGGGGCCAACGTCCTGACTTTC; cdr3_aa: CAWRISGANVLTF
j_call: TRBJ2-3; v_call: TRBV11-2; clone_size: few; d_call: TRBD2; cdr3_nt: TGTGCCAGCAGAGACCTCGGGGGGACTAGCGGCACAGATACGCAGTATTTT; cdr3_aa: CASRDLGGTSGTDTQYF
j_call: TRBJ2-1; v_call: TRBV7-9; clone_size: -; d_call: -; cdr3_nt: TGTGCCAGCAGCTTAGGGCTAGTTACAAGTGAGCAGTTCTTC; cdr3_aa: CASSLGLVTSEQFF
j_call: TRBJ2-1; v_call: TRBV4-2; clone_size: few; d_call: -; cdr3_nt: TGTGCCAGCAGCCAAGTACGGGCGGGCGGCTCCTACAATGAGCAGTTCTTC; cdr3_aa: CASSQVRAGGSYNEQFF
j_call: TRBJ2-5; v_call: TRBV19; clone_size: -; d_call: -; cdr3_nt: TGTGCCAGTAGTAGCAGGGTAGGCGAGACCCAGTACTTC; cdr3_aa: CASSSRVGETQYF
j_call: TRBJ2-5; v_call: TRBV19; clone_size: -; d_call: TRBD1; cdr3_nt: TGTGCCAGTAGTCTGCGAGGACAGGGTCAGGAGACCCAGTACTTC; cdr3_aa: CASSLRGQGQETQYF
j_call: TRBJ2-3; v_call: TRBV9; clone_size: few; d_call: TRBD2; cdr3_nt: TGTGCCAGCAGCGCACCGGGACTAGCGGGAACTAGCACAGATACGCAGTATTTT; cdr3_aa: CASSAPGLAGTSTDTQYF
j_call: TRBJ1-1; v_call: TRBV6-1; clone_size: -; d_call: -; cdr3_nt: TGTGCCAGCAGGGAAACAGGGAGGAACACTGAAGCTTTCTTT; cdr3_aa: CASRETGRNTEAFF
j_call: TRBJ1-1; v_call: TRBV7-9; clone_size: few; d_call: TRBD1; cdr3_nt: TGTGCCAGTAAACCCAGGGGGGCCCCCTCTGGCACTGAAGCTTTCTTT; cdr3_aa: CASKPRGAPSGTEAFF
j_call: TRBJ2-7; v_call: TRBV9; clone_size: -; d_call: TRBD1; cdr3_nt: TGTGCCAGCAGCGTAGCCACAGGGGGTTACGAGCAGTACTTC; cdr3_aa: CASSVATGGYEQYF
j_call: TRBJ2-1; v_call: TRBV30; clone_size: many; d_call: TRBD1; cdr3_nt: TGTGCCTGGAATCTGAAGGGGGCGCTGAATGAGCAGTTCTTC; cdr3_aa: CAWNLKGALNEQFF
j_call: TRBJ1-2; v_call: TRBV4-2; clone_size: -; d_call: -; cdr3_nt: TGTGCCAGCAGCCAAGATAACAGACCGGTATATGGCTACACCTTC; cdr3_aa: CASSQDNRPVYGYTF
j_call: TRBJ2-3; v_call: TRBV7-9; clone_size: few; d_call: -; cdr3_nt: TGTGCCAGCACCCCGAGGAAGAGCACAGATACGCAGTATTTT; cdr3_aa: CASTPRKSTDTQYF
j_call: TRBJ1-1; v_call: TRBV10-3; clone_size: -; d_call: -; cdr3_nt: TGTGCCATCAGTGAGTCGGGAAGACAGGTGAACACTGAAGCTTTCTTT; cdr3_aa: CAISESGRQVNTEAFF
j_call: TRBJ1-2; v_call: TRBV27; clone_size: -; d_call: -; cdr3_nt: TGTGCCAGCAGTTTAAGCCAGGTGGGGACACGGCTCTATGGCTACACCTTC; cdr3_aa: CASSLSQVGTRLYGYTF
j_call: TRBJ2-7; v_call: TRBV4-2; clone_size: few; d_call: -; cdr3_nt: TGTGCCAGCAGCCAACGGGGGACGAAATACTACGAGCAGTACTTC; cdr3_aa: CASSQRGTKYYEQYF
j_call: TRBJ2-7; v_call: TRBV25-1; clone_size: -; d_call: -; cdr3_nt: TGTGCCAGCAGCAAACAGGGCACGAGCTCCTACGAGCAGTACTTC; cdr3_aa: CASSKQGTSSYEQYF
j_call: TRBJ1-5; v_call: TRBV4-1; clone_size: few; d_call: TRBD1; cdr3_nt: TGCGCCAGCAGCCAACCCGGGACAGGGGGTCAGCCCCAGCATTTT; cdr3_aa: CASSQPGTGGQPQHF
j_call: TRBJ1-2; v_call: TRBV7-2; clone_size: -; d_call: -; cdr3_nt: TGTGCCAGCAGCCAAAGTCAGGTTGCGGGCTACACCTTC; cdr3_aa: CASSQSQVAGYTF
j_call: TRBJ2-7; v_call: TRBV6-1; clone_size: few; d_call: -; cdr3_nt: TGTGCCAGCAGCGGGACATCCGAGCAGTACTTC; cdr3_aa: CASSGTSEQYF
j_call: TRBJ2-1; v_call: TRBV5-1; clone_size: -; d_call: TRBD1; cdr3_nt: TGCGCCAGCAGCTTGACCGGGACAGGGGTTAATGAGCAGTTCTTC; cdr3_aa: CASSLTGTGVNEQFF
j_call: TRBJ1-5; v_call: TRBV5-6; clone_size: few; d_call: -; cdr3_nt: TGTGCCAGCAGCTTGGGCCGGGACTGGGATCAGCCCCAGCATTTT; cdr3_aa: CASSLGRDWDQPQHF
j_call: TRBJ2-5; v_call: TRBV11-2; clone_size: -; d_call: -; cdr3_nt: TGTGCCAGCAGCTTAGTGTACAGAGAACAAGAGACCCAGTACTTC; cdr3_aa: CASSLVYREQETQYF
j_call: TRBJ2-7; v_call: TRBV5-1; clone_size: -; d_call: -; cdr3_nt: TGCGCCAGCAGCTTGGAGACAAAGCAGTACTTC; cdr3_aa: CASSLETKQYF
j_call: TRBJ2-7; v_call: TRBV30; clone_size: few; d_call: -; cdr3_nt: TGTGCCTGGAGTTCCCCGGGGAGCTCCTACGAGCAGTACTTC; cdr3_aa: CAWSSPGSSYEQYF
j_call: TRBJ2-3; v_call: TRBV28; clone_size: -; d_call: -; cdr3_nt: TGTGCCAGCAGTTTAACCCAGGGCACAGATACGCAGTATTTT; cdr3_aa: CASSLTQGTDTQYF
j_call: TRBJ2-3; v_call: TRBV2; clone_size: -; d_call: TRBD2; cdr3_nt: TGTGCCAGCACCGAACCCCCTAGCGGGAGAGTGCAGTATTTT; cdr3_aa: CASTEPPSGRVQYF
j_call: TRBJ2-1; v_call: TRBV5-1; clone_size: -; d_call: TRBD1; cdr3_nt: TGCGCCAGCAGCTCCCAACCGGGACAGTCTTACAATGAGCAGTTCTTC; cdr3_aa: CASSSQPGQSYNEQFF
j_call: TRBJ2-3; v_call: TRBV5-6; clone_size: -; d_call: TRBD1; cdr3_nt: TGTGCCAGCAGCGCTTACAGGGGAGATACGCAGTATTTT; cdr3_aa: CASSAYRGDTQYF
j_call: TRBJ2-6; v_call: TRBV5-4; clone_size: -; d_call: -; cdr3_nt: TGTGCCAGCAGCTTTCGTGGGGCCAACGTCCTGACTTTC; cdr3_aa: CASSFRGANVLTF
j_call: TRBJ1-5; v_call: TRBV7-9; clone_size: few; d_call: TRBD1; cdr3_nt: TGTGCCAGCACCTCGGACAGGGGACTTCAGCCCCAGCATTTT; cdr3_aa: CASTSDRGLQPQHF
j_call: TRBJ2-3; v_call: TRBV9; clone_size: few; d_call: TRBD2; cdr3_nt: TGTGCCAGCAGCGTAGCTTGGAGGACTAGCGGGAGCTTGGCAGATACGCAGTATTTT; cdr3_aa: CASSVAWRTSGSLADTQYF
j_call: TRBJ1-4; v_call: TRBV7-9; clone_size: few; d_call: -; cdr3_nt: TGTGCCAGCAGCTCACACAGGGCCATTAATGAAAAACTGTTTTTT; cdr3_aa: CASSSHRAINEKLFF
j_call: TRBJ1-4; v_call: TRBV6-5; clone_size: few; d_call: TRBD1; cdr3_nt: TGTGCCAGCAGCGTCGAGGAAGGGACAGCTCTGTTTTTT; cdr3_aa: CASSVEEGTALFF
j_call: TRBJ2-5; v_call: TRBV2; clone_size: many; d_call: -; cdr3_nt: TGTGCCAGCAGTCCCCAGGAGACCCAGTACTTC; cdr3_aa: CASSPQETQYF
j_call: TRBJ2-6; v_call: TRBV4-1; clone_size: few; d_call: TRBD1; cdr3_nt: TGCGCCAGCAGCCGAGTTTATAGTAGGGCCGACAGGGAATACTCTGGGGCCAACGTCCTGACTTTC; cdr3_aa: CASSRVYSRADREYSGANVLTF